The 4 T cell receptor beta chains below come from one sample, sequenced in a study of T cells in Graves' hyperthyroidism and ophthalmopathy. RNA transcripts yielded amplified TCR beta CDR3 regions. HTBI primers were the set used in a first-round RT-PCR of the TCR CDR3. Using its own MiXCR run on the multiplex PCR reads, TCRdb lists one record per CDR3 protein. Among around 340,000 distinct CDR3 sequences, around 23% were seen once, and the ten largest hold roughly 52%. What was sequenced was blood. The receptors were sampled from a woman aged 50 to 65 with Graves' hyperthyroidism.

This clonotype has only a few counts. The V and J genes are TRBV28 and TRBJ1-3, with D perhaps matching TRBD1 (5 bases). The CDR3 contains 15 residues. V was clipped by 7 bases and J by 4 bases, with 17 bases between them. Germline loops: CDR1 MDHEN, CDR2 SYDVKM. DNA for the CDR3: TGTGCCAGCAATCAGTGGGCCCGGGGCGGAAACACCATATATTTT. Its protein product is CASNQWARGGNTIYF.

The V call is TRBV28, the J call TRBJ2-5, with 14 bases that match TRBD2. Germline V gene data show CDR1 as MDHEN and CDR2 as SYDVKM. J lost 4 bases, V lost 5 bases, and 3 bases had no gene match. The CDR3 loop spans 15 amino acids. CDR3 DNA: TGTGCCAGCAGTGCCGGACTAGCGGGGGGAGAGACCCAGTACTTC. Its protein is CASSAGLAGGETQYF.

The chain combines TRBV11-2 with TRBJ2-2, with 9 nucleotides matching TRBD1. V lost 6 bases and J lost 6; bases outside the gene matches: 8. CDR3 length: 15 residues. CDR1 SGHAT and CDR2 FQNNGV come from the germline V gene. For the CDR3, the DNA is TGTGCCAGCAGTTTGGGGACAGGGACAGCCGGGGAGCTGTTTTTT. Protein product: CASSLGTGTAGELFF. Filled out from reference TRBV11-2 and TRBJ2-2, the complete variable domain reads EAGVAQSPRYKIIEKRQSVAFWCNPISGHATLYWYQQILGQGPKLLIQFQNNGVVDDSQLPKDRFSAERLKGVDSTLKIQPAKLEDSAVYLCASSLGTGTAGELFFGEGSRLTVL.

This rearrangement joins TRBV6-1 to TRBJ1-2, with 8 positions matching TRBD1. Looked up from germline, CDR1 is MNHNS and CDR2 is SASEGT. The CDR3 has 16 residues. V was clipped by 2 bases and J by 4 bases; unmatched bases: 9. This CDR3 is CASSELTGDYGYGYTF. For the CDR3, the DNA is TGTGCCAGCAGTGAACTGACAGGGGATTACGGCTATGGCTACACCTTC.